A selection of T cell receptor beta chains follows, all from one sample in a study of tumor and adjacent non-tumor tissue in lung cancer. A single record per CDR3 protein comes from TCRdb applying MiXCR to the multiplex PCR reads. The sample lists about 90,000 distinct CDR3 sequences, 75% to 85% occurring once. Sequenced sample: distant non-tumor lung tissue. These receptor sequences come from a woman aged 45-65 years with non-small cell lung cancer. CDR3s include the opening cysteine and the closing phenylalanine or tryptophan. The D gene is left open where the match is weak. Where a row states a size, it is once, few, many or the class of an expanded clone; other rows omit it.

V gene	J gene	clone size	D gene	CDR3 protein	CDR3 DNA
TRBV11-2	TRBJ2-7	once	NA	CVSNTGPGRTYEQYF	TGTGTCAGCAACACCGGGCCAGGGCGCACCTACGAGCAGTATTTC
TRBV11-2	TRBJ2-1	NA	TRBD2	CASSLGLAGASEKFF	TGTGCCAGTAGCTTAGGCCTAGCGGGAGCGAGTGAGAAGTTCTTC
TRBV12-3/TRBV12-4	TRBJ1-4	NA	NA	CASSVIKDGGEKLFF	TGTGCCAGCAGTGTTATTAAGGACGGGGGCGAAAAACTGTTTTTT
TRBV7-2	TRBJ2-7	NA	TRBD2	CANSQSGGGETYEQYF	TGTGCCAACAGCCAGTCGGGGGGGGGTGAGACCTACGAGCAGTACTTC
TRBV6-2/TRBV6-3	TRBJ1-5	once	NA	CASSLPAYTSRSNQSQHF	TGTGCCAGCAGCCTCCCCGCTTACACGTCCAGGAGCAATCAGTCCCAGCATTTT
TRBV2	TRBJ2-5	NA	NA	CANNPFFQGGETQYF	TGTGCCAACAACCCCTTCTTCCAGGGGGGGGAGACCCAGTACTTC
TRBV10-1	TRBJ2-1	NA	TRBD2	CASSKFTSGDASHFF	TGCGCCAGCAGTAAGTTTACTAGCGGCGATGCCTCGCACTTCTTC
TRBV28	TRBJ2-1	NA	NA	CASSTPSGICNEQFF	TGTGCCAGCAGTACCCCCAGCGGAATCTGCAATGAACAGTTCTTC
TRBV30	TRBJ1-1	NA	NA	CAWGGAGGRTEAFF	TGTGCCTGGGGTGGGGCTGGTGGACGCACTGAAGCTTTCTTT
TRBV4-1	TRBJ2-7	NA	TRBD1	CASSRASATGGGYEQYF	TGCGCCAGCAGTCGAGCGTCCGCAACAGGGGGCGGCTATGAGCAGTACTTC
TRBV6-5	TRBJ2-1	few	TRBD1	CASSLRDSPTYNEHFF	TGTGCCAGCAGTCTCCGGGACAGTCCTACCTACAATGAGCATTTCTTC
TRBV11-2	TRBJ2-6	NA	NA	CASSIGSFNVLTF	TGTGCCAGCAGCATAGGGTCGTTCAACGTTCTGACTTTC
TRBV28	TRBJ2-7	NA	NA	CASSLTGHLYDQYF	TGTGCCAGCAGTCTCACGGGACACCTCTATGACCAGTACTTC
TRBV6-6	TRBJ2-3	few	NA	CASNAQGHADTQYF	TGTGCCAGCAATGCCCAGGGACACGCAGATACACAGTATTTT
TRBV4-2	TRBJ2-7	once	NA	CASIRAVEAVPYERYF	TGTGCCAGCATCCGTGCAGTAGAGGCGGTCCCCTACGAGCGGTACTTC
TRBV5-1	TRBJ2-7	NA	NA	CASKPSSVDYEQYF	TGCGCCAGCAAACCTTCTAGCGTAGATTACGAGCAGTACTTC
TRBV6-1	TRBJ2-7	NA	TRBD1	CASSSRDRATCEQYF	TGTGCTAGCAGTAGCCGAGACAGGGCAACTTGCGAGCAGTACTTC
TRBV28	TRBJ2-7	NA	NA	CANSPPRGYELYF	TGTGCCAACAGCCCCCCCAGGGGCTACGAGCTGTATTTC
TRBV30	TRBJ2-6	many	TRBD2	CAWSASGSSSGANVLTF	TGTGCCTGGAGTGCTAGCGGGAGTAGCTCTGGGGCCAACGTCCTGACTTTC
TRBV20-1	TRBJ2-3	NA	TRBD2	CSATSAGVDDTQYF	TGCAGTGCTACCTCAGCGGGAGTAGATGATACGCAGTATTTT
TRBV11-2	TRBJ2-5	NA	NA	CASNLVLAGETQYF	TGTGCCAGCAACTTAGTTCTAGCAGGAGAGACCCAGTACTTC
TRBV9	TRBJ2-5	once	NA	CASSVEETRGLETQYF	TGTGCAAGCAGCGTAGAGGAGACTAGGGGGCTAGAGACCCAGTACTTC
TRBV24-1	TRBJ2-2	NA	NA	CATSDLPPANTGEPFF	TGTGCCACCAGTGATTTGCCCCCGGCGAACACTGGGGAGCCGTTTTTT
TRBV11-2	TRBJ2-7	once	TRBD1	CASSIGTGCTYGQYF	TGTGCCAGCAGCATCGGGACAGGGTGCACCTACGGACAGTACTTC
TRBV11-2	TRBJ2-1	NA	NA	CASDLEAANEQLF	TGTGCCAGCGACTTAGAGGCGGCCAATGAGCAGTTGTTC
TRBV4-2	TRBJ2-7	NA	NA	CASSHAVETVPYEHYF	TGTGCCAGCAGCCATGCGGTAGAGACGGTCCCCTACGAGCACTACTTC
TRBV11-2	TRBJ2-3	NA	NA	CASSLEESNTQYF	TGTGCCAGCAGTTTAGAGGAGTCAAATACGCAGTATTTT
TRBV14	TRBJ1-3	NA	TRBD1	CASSQDRILINTIYF	TGTGCCAGCAGCCAGGACAGGATACTGATAAACACCATATATTTT
TRBV5-1	TRBJ1-1	NA	NA	CPNSLQDSRTTEAFF	TGCCCCAACAGCTTGCAGGATTCGCGGACAACTGAAGCTTTCTTT
TRBV28	TRBJ1-5	NA	TRBD1	CASTSRYRGNQPQHF	TGTGCCAGCACTTCTAGATACAGGGGAAATCAGCCCCAGCATTTT
TRBV11-2	TRBJ1-5	NA	NA	CASSLAESDMQHF	TGCGCCAGCAGCTTAGCGGAGTCAGATATGCAGCATTTT
TRBV29-1	TRBJ2-5	NA	TRBD1	CSIRQGASLGETRYF	TGCAGCATTCGCCAGGGGGCTTCACTGGGGGAGACTCGGTACTTC
TRBV6-6	TRBJ1-1	once	NA	CASSSSRTGGYTEPFF	TGTGCCAGCAGCTCCTCTCGAACGGGGGGATACACTGAACCTTTCTTT
TRBV6-5	TRBJ2-5	NA	TRBD1	CASHRGRELLHQETQYF	TGTGCCAGCCACAGGGGAAGGGAACTATTGCACCAAGAGACCCAGTACTTT
TRBV6-6	TRBJ1-1	NA	NA	CAGSWMQTNIEAFF	TGTGCCGGCAGTTGGATGCAGACGAACATTGAAGCTTTCTTT
TRBV29-1	TRBJ2-2	once	TRBD1	CSVEVGGTGDLGLFF	TGCAGCGTTGAGGTTGGCGGGACAGGGGATTTAGGGCTGTTTTTT
TRBV5-6	TRBJ2-1	NA	TRBD1	CANSSTGHNEQFF	TGTGCCAATAGCTCGACAGGGCACAATGAGCAGTTCTTC
TRBV4-1	TRBJ2-7	few	NA	CASSQQGGDYEQYF	TGCGCCAGCAGTCAGCAGGGGGGCGACTACGAGCAGTACTTC
TRBV12-3/TRBV12-4	TRBJ1-5	NA	NA	CARTRSRGTQPHHF	TGTGCCAGAACCAGGTCGAGGGGTACTCAGCCCCATCATTTT
TRBV4-1	TRBJ2-3	NA	TRBD2	CASSQVGGRAPDTQYF	TGCGCCAGCAGCCAAGTTGGCGGGAGGGCCCCAGATACACAGTATTTT
TRBV11-2	TRBJ2-3	NA	NA	CVSSLSGDIQYF	TGTGTCAGCAGCTTATCGGGAGATATTCAGTATTTT
TRBV12-3/TRBV12-4	TRBJ2-7	NA	NA	CASSSAGLELYEYYF	TGTGCCAGCAGTTCAGCAGGGTTGGAGCTCTACGAGTATTACTTC
TRBV4-2	TRBJ1-1	NA	NA	CASDHGTPNTEAFF	TGTGCCAGCGACCACGGGACACCGAACACTGAAGCTTTCTTT
TRBV12-3/TRBV12-4	TRBJ1-4	NA	NA	CGSSLYGEEKLFF	TGTGGCAGCAGTTTATATGGCGAAGAAAAACTATTTTTT
TRBV11-2	TRBJ2-7	NA	NA	CARSFKAHEQYF	TGTGCCAGGAGCTTTAAAGCCCACGAGCAGTACTTC
TRBV11-2	TRBJ2-7	few	NA	CATSLSSGEQYF	TGTGCCACCAGCTTAAGCAGTGGGGAACAGTACTTC
TRBV5-5	TRBJ1-5	NA	NA	CGSSVNPDWNQPKYF	TGTGGCAGCAGCGTTAACCCGGACTGGAATCAGCCCAAGTATTTT
TRBV6-1	TRBJ1-1	once	NA	CASSGLPGIGRGAFF	TGTGCCAGCAGTGGTCTTCCCGGGATAGGGCGGGGAGCTTTCTTT
TRBV20-1	TRBJ2-7	few	TRBD2	CSAMGGGYEQYF	TGCAGTGCTATGGGCGGGGGCTACGAGCAGTACTTC
TRBV20-1	TRBJ2-1	NA	NA	CSAHGLGGYNEQFF	TGCAGTGCTCACGGTCTCGGGGGCTACAATGAGCAGTTCTTC
TRBV11-1	TRBJ2-1	NA	NA	CASSPQGAGGVGEQFF	TGTGCCAGCAGCCCACAAGGGGCTGGCGGGGTTGGTGAGCAGTTCTTC
TRBV29-1	TRBJ1-5	few	NA	CSVELGRGGDQPQLF	TGCAGCGTTGAATTAGGTCGAGGGGGAGATCAGCCCCAGCTTTTC
TRBV30	TRBJ2-7	NA	NA	CAWRRFFRGSNSYKQYF	TGTGCCTGGAGACGTTTTTTTAGGGGTTCCAACTCCTACAAGCAGTACTTC
TRBV4-1	TRBJ2-3	few	TRBD1	CASSRSGQGTDTQYF	TGCGCCAGTAGCCGATCGGGACAGGGCACAGATACGCAGTATTTT
TRBV6-2/TRBV6-3	TRBJ2-1	NA	NA	CASGWDDEQFF	TGTGCCAGTGGATGGGACGATGAGCAGTTCTTC
TRBV29-1	TRBJ2-3	NA	NA	CSVRRGADMQYF	TGCAGTGTACGCAGGGGGGCAGATATGCAGTATTTT
TRBV29-1	TRBJ2-7	once	NA	CSVVGEAGGVLYDQYF	TGCAGCGTTGTTGGGGAAGCGGGTGGAGTCTTGTACGATCAGTACTTC
TRBV11-2	TRBJ2-7	NA	TRBD1	CAISTGTGRTHEQYF	TGTGCCATCAGCACCGGGACAGGGCGCACCCACGAGCAGTACTTT
TRBV11-2	TRBJ2-1	NA	NA	CTSSIVVASNEQFF	TGTACCAGCAGCATAGTGGTGGCCAGTAATGAGCAGTTCTTC